Shown below are 17 T cell receptor beta chains from a single sample sequenced in a study of T cells in localized non-small cell lung cancer (dated by TCRdb to 2019 to 2021). The receptor library was made with the immunoSEQ multiplex PCR assay. In TCRdb, the immuneACCESS table is reduced to in-frame sequences with V and J assigned. These tables do not hold every clone; where another copy was compared, an unresolved V gene accounts for under half, and the others remain unexplained. Present in this sample are roughly 38,000 clones, around 90% of which were seen just once. Approximately 3.5% of the sample goes to the ten largest clones. Sequencing used peripheral blood, obtained before any cancer treatment. These TCRs come from a man aged 18-55 years with stage I lung adenocarcinoma.

Only one count was recorded for this clone. V usage is TRBV4-1 and J usage is TRBJ2-5, with 8 nucleotides matching TRBD2. Germline CDR1 is MGHRA and CDR2 is YSYEKL. V gave up 4 bases and J gave up 1 base; unmatched junction bases: 2. This CDR3 region has 14 residues. CDR3 sequence: CASSPGTSQETQYF. The CDR3 coding sequence is TGCGCCAGCAGCCCCGGGACTAGCCAAGAGACCCAGTACTTC.

The chain couples TRBV6-1 to TRBJ1-2; D is possibly TRBD1 (6 bases). CDR1 MNHNS and CDR2 SASEGT come from the germline V gene. V was trimmed by 8 bases and J by 7 bases, leaving 17 bases between them. The CDR3 totals 13 residues. Here the CDR3 DNA reads TGTGCCAGCGGATTAGCGGGACACTCTGGCTACACCTTC. It specifies CASGLAGHSGYTF.

The chain employs TRBV5-6 and TRBJ1-1, with D possibly matching TRBD1 (6 bases). The CDR3 is 14 amino acids. CDR1 SGHDT and CDR2 YYEEEE come from the germline V gene. Trimming shortened V by 4 bases and J by 0 bases, and 10 bases separated the two germline ends. The CDR3 DNA reads TGTGCCAGCAGCCCCAGGGGCATGAACACTGAAGCTTTCTTT. Translation gives CASSPRGMNTEAFF.

The chain combines TRBV27 with TRBJ2-1; possible D gene TRBD2, 6 bases. CDR3 length: 20 residues. The V end was cut by 4 bases, the J end by 7 bases, with 32 bases between. Germline CDR1 reads MNHEY; CDR2 reads SMNVEV (reference sequence). The CDR3 DNA is TGTGCCAGCAGTTGGGGCTCGCGGGATGGGCCATCTCTACCTACAAATGAGCAGTTCTTC. Translating it yields CASSWGSRDGPSLPTNEQFF.

V is TRBV18 and J is TRBJ1-2; D may be TRBD1 (5 bases). The CDR3 totals 15 residues. The V gene's germline CDR1 is KGHSH and CDR2 LQKENI. Trimming shortened V by 6 bases and J by 0 bases, and 14 bases separated the two germline ends. CDR3 amino acids: CASSPDAGPNYGYTF. In nucleotides, the CDR3 is TGTGCCAGCTCCCCAGACGCGGGGCCTAACTATGGCTACACCTTC.

V gene TRBV4-3 combines with J gene TRBJ2-1; D possibly corresponds to TRBD2 (7 bases). The CDR3 sequence is 15 residues long. Trimming cost V 2 bases and J 5 bases, with 13 bases left between them. CDR1 is LGHNA, CDR2 YSLEER, per germline. The CDR3 nucleotides are TGCGCCAGCAGCCAATTAGGGGGGGCCCACAATGAGCAGTTCTTC. The encoded protein is CASSQLGGAHNEQFF.

CDR3 region: CASSLAHESGIQYF. The CDR3 region has the DNA TGTGCCAGCAGCTTAGCGCATGAGTCAGGCATTCAGTACTTC. The chain employs TRBV7-9 and TRBJ2-4, with D uncertain. Trimming shortened V by 0 bases and J by 9 bases, and 12 bases separated the two germline ends. The length of the CDR3 is 14 residues. Germline values: CDR1 SEHNR, CDR2 FQNEAQ (reference sequence). Looking up the rest from reference TRBV7-9 and TRBJ2-4 gives the full variable domain: DTGVSQNPRHKITKRGQNVTFRCDPISEHNRLYWYRQTLGQGPEFLTYFQNEAQLEKSRLLSDRFSAERPKGSFSTLEIQRTEQGDSAMYLCASSLAHESGIQYFGAGTRLSVL.

There are a few counts of this clone. This rearrangement joins TRBV2 to TRBJ1-5; D uncertain. V lost 5 bases, J lost 6 bases, and 11 bases lay in between. The CDR3 length is 13 residues. The germline V gene encodes CDR1 SNHLY and CDR2 FYNNEI. The CDR3 loop reads CASSLREVQPQHF. The CDR3 coding sequence is TGTGCCAGCAGTCTTAGGGAGGTTCAGCCCCAGCATTTT.

The chain joins TRBV5-1 to TRBJ1-1; D gene unclear. This CDR3 is 14 amino acids long. Germline-derived CDR1 and CDR2 are SGHRS and YFSETQ. Between the trimmed V and J ends, which lost 2 bases and 1 base, there was a span of 9 bases. CDR3 coding DNA: TGCGCCAGCAGCTTTGGGTATACGAACACTGAAGCTTTCTTT. The encoded protein is CASSFGYTNTEAFF.

V and J are TRBV19 and TRBJ1-1, with D maybe TRBD1 (5 bases). Germline V gene sequence: CDR1 LNHDA, CDR2 SQIVND (reference sequence). The CDR3 covers 16 residues. Deletions cut 10 bases from V and 3 bases from J, with 24 bases between. CDR3 sequence: CATGSTYRGQDTEAFF. Written as DNA, the CDR3 is TGTGCCACGGGCTCTACTTACCGGGGCCAAGACACTGAAGCTTTCTTT.

The chain combines TRBV5-1 with TRBJ2-2; 7 bases fit TRBD1. J was trimmed by 1 base and V by 4 bases; bases with no gene match: 10. The CDR3 is made up of 17 amino acids. Germline assignment: CDR1 SGHRS and CDR2 YFSETQ. CDR3 nucleotide sequence: TGCGCCAGCAGCATAGGGACAGCCCTTTTGAACACCGGGGAGCTGTTTTTT. This codes for CASSIGTALLNTGELFF.

The chain uses TRBV6-5 and TRBJ2-5, with TRBD2 as a possible D gene (5 bases). The CDR3 extends over 13 amino acids. Germline V gene lookup returns CDR1 MNHEY and CDR2 SVGAGI. Trimming cost V 5 bases and J 5 bases, with 12 bases left between them. CDR3 loop: CASSERGWETQYF. The CDR3, as DNA: TGTGCCAGCAGTGAACGGGGATGGGAGACCCAGTACTTC.

The chain employs TRBV18 and TRBJ2-1; 7 bases agree with TRBD2. The CDR3 loop spans 12 amino acids. In germline, CDR1 is KGHSH, CDR2 LQKENI. The ends lost 3 bases at V and 9 bases at J; junction bases unmatched: 2. The DNA of the CDR3 is TGTGCCAGCTCACCGCGGGAGTTTGAGCAGTTCTTC. It yields the protein CASSPREFEQFF.

This clone was recorded a few times. The chain carries TRBV10-2 and TRBJ2-7, with a possible D match to TRBD2 (5 bases). Germline V gene lookup returns CDR1 WSHSY and CDR2 SAAADI. V was shortened by 7 bases and J by 4 bases, with 14 bases between the two germline ends. This CDR3 has 13 residues. In nucleotides, the CDR3 is TGCGCCAGCACCAGACAATCGGGGTACGAGCAGTACTTC. Its translation: CASTRQSGYEQYF.

The rearrangement links TRBV7-6 to TRBJ1-4, with D possibly matching TRBD1 (6 bases). Germline V lookup: CDR1 SGHVS, CDR2 FNYEAQ. The CDR3 runs to 14 residues. The ends were cut back, 1 base at V and 8 bases at J, with 11 bases in the middle. CDR3 DNA: TGTGCCAGCAGCTTAGGCCCCAGGGGCGAAAAACTGTTTTTT. It yields the protein CASSLGPRGEKLFF.

The chain joins TRBV5-6 to TRBJ1-3; D uncertain. The CDR3 loop spans 15 amino acids. Trimming took off 3 bases at V and 0 bases at J, with 10 bases between the two ends. Germline assignment: CDR1 SGHDT and CDR2 YYEEEE. This CDR3 reads CASSSGLSSGNTIYF. The DNA of the CDR3 is TGTGCCAGCAGCTCCGGACTGAGCTCTGGAAACACCATATATTTT. Using reference TRBV5-6 and TRBJ1-3 for the parts outside the CDR3, the full variable domain is DAGVTQSPTHLIKTRGQQVTLRCSPKSGHDTVSWYQQALGQGPQFIFQYYEEEERQRGNFPDRFSGHQFPNYSSELNVNALLLGDSALYLCASSSGLSSGNTIYFGEGSWLTVV.

The V gene is TRBV29-1, the J gene TRBJ1-2; tentatively, D is TRBD1 (5 bases). V lost 3 bases to trimming and J lost 5 bases, with 7 bases between them. The CDR3 sequence is 11 residues long. Germline CDR1 and CDR2: SQVTM and ANQGSEA. The CDR3 bases are TGCAGCGTTGACAGGGCGTATGGCTACACCTTC. This translates into CSVDRAYGYTF.